Below are 26 T cell receptor beta chains sequenced from a single sample in a study of CD8+ T cells in alopecia areata. Extracted RNA was reverse transcribed, and the resulting cDNA served as sequencing template. The protocol was immunoSEQ multiplex PCR, while the TCRdb copy is restricted to in-frame clones and leaves out a portion. The sample contains 100,000 to 140,000 clones, 84% of which appear only once. The treatment: oral pan-JAK inhibitor, 5-10 mg twice daily. The sample consisted of CD8+ T cells sorted from blood, taken at week 24, from a patient treated with tofacitinib. The receptors stem from a human donor with alopecia areata.

The V gene is TRBV27, the J gene TRBJ1-5, with TRBD1 matching 8 bases. Germline V gene lookup returns CDR1 MNHEY and CDR2 SMNVEV (reference sequence). V lost 5 bases, J lost 2 bases, and 2 bases stayed unmatched. This CDR3 is built from 14 residues. The CDR3 region is CASSMGQGNQPQHF. CDR3 DNA sequence: TGTGCCAGCAGTATGGGACAGGGCAATCAGCCCCAGCATTTT.

The CDR3 DNA reads as TGTGCCAGCAGCCCCCCGTCGAGTGAGGAGACCCAGTACTTC. It translates to CASSPPSSEETQYF. The J gene is TRBJ2-5, the V gene TRBV9; D unresolved. Germline loops: CDR1 SGDLS, CDR2 YYNGEE. CDR3 length: 14 residues. Between the trimmed V and J ends, which lost 4 bases and 5 bases, there was a span of 15 bases.

This clone is a singleton in its sample. The CDR3 loop is CSAGTGEGNTEAFF. CDR3 DNA: TGCAGCGCGGGGACAGGGGAAGGTAACACTGAAGCTTTCTTT. The chain has TRBV29-1 and TRBJ1-1; TRBD1 agrees at 10 bases. V shed 7 bases and J 2 bases; nucleotides not matched to a gene: 7. The CDR3 has 14 amino acids. Germline lookup yields CDR1 SQVTM and CDR2 ANQGSEA.

The J gene is TRBJ1-5, the V gene TRBV7-9; D call uncertain. Trimming took off 1 base at V and 6 bases at J, with 13 bases between the two ends. This CDR3 region has 15 residues. The germline gives CDR1 SEHNR, CDR2 FQNEAQ (reference sequence). The CDR3 sequence: CASSLESTAGQPQHF. The CDR3 DNA reads as TGTGCCAGCAGCTTAGAAAGCACTGCAGGTCAGCCCCAGCATTTT.

This clone has a handful of counts. V and J are TRBV5-4 and TRBJ2-3; D ambiguous. This CDR3 comprises 11 residues. Germline V gene data show CDR1 as SGHNT and CDR2 as YYREEE (reference sequence). Trimming removed 0 bases at V and 6 bases at J, with 2 bases between. CDR3 nucleotide sequence: TGTGCCAGCAGCTTGGACGATACGCAGTATTTT. This sequence encodes CASSLDDTQYF.

The chain joins TRBV27 to TRBJ2-7, with 7 bases that match TRBD1. The CDR3 has 16 amino acids. The V segment lost 8 bases and the J segment 2 bases; nucleotides outside the gene matches: 15. Germline assignment: CDR1 MNHEY and CDR2 SMNVEV (reference sequence). Here the CDR3 reads CASGPQGVAGAYEQYF. CDR3 DNA: TGTGCCAGCGGCCCCCAGGGGGTGGCAGGCGCCTACGAGCAGTACTTC.

The V call is TRBV4-2, the J call TRBJ2-7, with D perhaps TRBD1 (5 bases). The V gene's germline CDR1 is LGHNA and CDR2 YNFKEQ. The CDR3 has 14 amino acids. V lost 5 bases and J lost 2, with 13 bases in between. In nucleotides, the CDR3 is TGTGCCAGCAGCTCAAGTCCAGGGCCCTACGAGCAGTACTTC. It translates to CASSSSPGPYEQYF.

The chain has TRBV7-9 and TRBJ2-1; TRBD1 agrees at 10 bases. The CDR3 length is 16 residues. CDR1 SEHNR and CDR2 FQNEAQ come from the germline V gene (reference sequence). V trimming: 5 bases; J trimming: 4 bases; junction bases outside the gene matches: 8. This CDR3 is CASSPDRGRRYNEQFF. DNA of the CDR3: TGTGCCAGCAGCCCTGACAGGGGGCGCCGATACAATGAGCAGTTCTTC. The variable domain in full, with the rest retrieved from reference TRBV7-9 and TRBJ2-1, is DTGVSQNPRHKITKRGQNVTFRCDPISEHNRLYWYRQTLGQGPEFLTYFQNEAQLEKSRLLSDRFSAERPKGSFSTLEIQRTEQGDSAMYLCASSPDRGRRYNEQFFGPGTRLTVL.

This rearrangement joins TRBV5-4 to TRBJ1-2; D remains unclear. Germline CDR1 reads SGHNT; CDR2 reads YYREEE (reference sequence). The CDR3 is 15 amino acids. V was clipped by 0 bases and J by 0 bases, with 9 bases between them. CDR3 sequence (DNA): TGTGCCAGCAGCTTGGGGAAACATTCTAACTATGGCTACACCTTC. This translates into CASSLGKHSNYGYTF.

The rearrangement uses TRBV21-1 and TRBJ1-5. TRBV21-1 is labeled a pseudogene. CDR3 length: 13 amino acids. CDR3 DNA sequence: TGTGCCAGCAGCAAAGCCCCGGCAGAACTAGGGCATTTT. This codes for CASSKAPAELGHF.

This chain uses TRBV7-9 with TRBJ2-7; possible D gene TRBD2, 5 bases. Looked up from germline, CDR1 is SEHNR and CDR2 is FQNEAQ (reference sequence). The V and J ends lost 4 bases and 1 base respectively, with 8 bases between them. The CDR3 spans 13 residues. In nucleotides, the CDR3 is TGTGCCAGCAGCTCCCCGGGGTCCTACGAGCAGTACTTC. This encodes CASSSPGSYEQYF.

This chain uses TRBV30 with TRBJ2-4, with a weak D call TRBD1 (5 bases). Trimming took 2 bases from V and 8 from J, leaving 16 bases between them. The CDR3 contains 14 residues. Germline values: CDR1 GTSNPN, CDR2 SVGIG (reference sequence). The CDR3 nucleotides read TGTGCCTGGAGTCCCACTCGTATAGGGGACATTCAGTACTTC. Encoded protein: CAWSPTRIGDIQYF.

This chain links TRBV4-1 with TRBJ1-4; a weak D match, TRBD1 (5 bases). Trimming shortened V by 0 bases and J by 8 bases, and 16 bases separated the two germline ends. This CDR3 spans 16 amino acids. Germline V gives CDR1 MGHRA, CDR2 YSYEKL. The CDR3 nucleotides are TGCGCCAGCAGCCAAGATCTGGGCAGGGTGGGGGAAAAACTGTTTTTT. Its protein is CASSQDLGRVGEKLFF.

CDR3 in amino acids: CSVEDLGDSYNEQFF. The CDR3 region has the DNA TGCAGCGTTGAAGATTTAGGGGACAGTTACAATGAGCAGTTCTTC. This chain connects TRBV29-1 to TRBJ2-1; 7 bases map to TRBD1. Germline V lookup: CDR1 SQVTM, CDR2 ANQGSEA. J gave up 4 bases and V 0 bases, and 6 bases lay outside the gene matches. The CDR3 is made up of 15 amino acids.

This chain uses TRBV5-6 with TRBJ2-7; D possibly corresponds to TRBD1 (6 bases). This CDR3 has 14 residues. V gave up 0 bases and J gave up 7 bases, with 14 bases separating them. From germline, CDR1 is SGHDT and CDR2 YYEEEE. The CDR3 bases are TGTGCCAGCAGCTTGGTGGAACGAGGGGGAGAGCAGTACTTC. Translated: CASSLVERGGEQYF.

V gene TRBV5-6 combines with J gene TRBJ2-2, with TRBD1 matching 7 bases. The CDR3 consists of 16 residues. CDR1 is SGHDT and CDR2 is YYEEEE in the germline V gene. V gave up 3 bases and J gave up 5 bases; unmatched junction bases: 10. The CDR3 region has the DNA TGTGCCAGCAGCTCGGGACAGTTAAGAAGGACCGGGGAGCTGTTTTTT. Amino acids: CASSSGQLRRTGELFF.

The chain uses TRBV10-3 and TRBJ2-5; 10 bases agree with TRBD1. The V segment lost 3 bases and the J segment 2 bases; nucleotides outside the gene matches: 3. Per germline, CDR1 ENHRY and CDR2 SYGVKD. The length of the CDR3 is 15 residues. In DNA, the CDR3 is TGTGCCATCAGTGACAAGGACAGGGGGCAAGAGACCCAGTACTTC. This gives the protein CAISDKDRGQETQYF.

The V and J genes are TRBV9 and TRBJ2-4; 7 bases line up with TRBD1. Germline assignment: CDR1 SGDLS and CDR2 YYNGEE. V trimming: 1 base; J trimming: 2 bases; junction bases outside the gene matches: 9. This CDR3 spans 17 amino acids. The CDR3 here is CASSVLPGQYTKNIQYF. In DNA, the CDR3 is TGTGCCAGCAGCGTACTCCCGGGACAGTACACCAAAAACATTCAGTACTTC.

This chain connects TRBV4-3 to TRBJ2-2, with D maybe TRBD2 (5 bases). Deletions cut 1 base from V and 2 bases from J, with 8 bases between. This CDR3 region has 15 residues. From germline, CDR1 is LGHNA and CDR2 YSLEER. In DNA form, the CDR3 reads TGCGCCAGCAGCCAAGTACCGGGAAACACCGGGGAGCTGTTTTTT. Translation gives CASSQVPGNTGELFF.

The genes are TRBV6-5 and TRBJ2-5; 7 positions agree with TRBD2. Trimming cost V 0 bases and J 2 bases; bases outside gene matches: 3. CDR3 length: 15 residues. Looked up from germline, CDR1 is MNHEY and CDR2 is SVGAGI. The CDR3 bases are TGTGCCAGCAGTTACTCTACCGGGGGGCAAGAGACCCAGTACTTC. Protein product: CASSYSTGGQETQYF.

This sequence joins TRBV5-6 and TRBJ2-3; no clear D. Trimming stripped 2 bases from V and 3 bases from J, with 1 base between. Germline CDR1 and CDR2: SGHDT and YYEEEE. The CDR3 extends over 11 amino acids. DNA of the CDR3: TGTGCCAGCAGCTTAACAGATACGCAGTATTTT. It translates to CASSLTDTQYF.

The chain links TRBV29-1 to TRBJ2-1; D gene ambiguous. Trimming took 2 bases from V and 11 from J, leaving 7 bases between them. There are 10 residues in the CDR3. The germline V gene has CDR1 SQVTM and CDR2 ANQGSEA. The CDR3 spells CSVEHDKQFF. For the CDR3, the DNA is TGCAGCGTTGAACACGACAAGCAGTTCTTC.

The chain uses TRBV27 and TRBJ2-7; maybe TRBD2 (6 bases). The CDR3 spans 10 residues. Trimming removed 8 bases at V and 7 bases at J, with 9 bases between. The germline CDR1 and CDR2 sequences are MNHEY and SMNVEV (reference sequence). CDR3 in amino acids: CASLGGEQYF. The CDR3 nucleotides read TGTGCCAGCCTTGGGGGGGAGCAGTACTTC.

The CDR3 region has the DNA TGTGCCAGCAGTTTACTAGCGAATCAAGAGACCCAGTACTTC. Translation: CASSLLANQETQYF. This chain links TRBV28 with TRBJ2-5; the D gene is possibly TRBD2 (6 bases). Germline loops: CDR1 MDHEN, CDR2 SYDVKM. Deletions cut 2 bases from V and 2 bases from J, with 9 bases between. The CDR3 spans 14 residues. The entire variable domain, with the rest obtained from reference TRBV28 and TRBJ2-5, is as follows: DVKVTQSSRYLVKRTGEKVFLECVQDMDHENMFWYRQDPGLGLRLIYFSYDVKMKEKGDIPEGYSVSREKKERFSLILESASTNQTSMYLCASSLLANQETQYFGPGTRLLVL.

This clone was found a few times. The V gene is TRBV5-4, the J gene TRBJ2-7; 11 bases align to TRBD2. This CDR3 is 16 amino acids long. Germline V gene lookup returns CDR1 SGHNT and CDR2 YYREEE (reference sequence). Germline trimming cut 4 bases from V and 0 bases from J; bases unmatched to any gene: 6. CDR3 sequence (DNA): TGTGCCAGCAGCCCTAGGACTAGCGGGTCCTCCTACGAGCAGTACTTC. Translation gives CASSPRTSGSSYEQYF.

The rearrangement uses TRBV29-1 and TRBJ2-3; no reliable D call. Germline-derived CDR1 and CDR2 are SQVTM and ANQGSEA. With 3 bases removed from V and 2 bases from J, the gap between germline ends came to 9 bases. This CDR3 spans 13 amino acids. The CDR3 DNA sequence: TGCAGCGTTGACAGTGGGATCACAGATACGCAGTATTTT. Protein: CSVDSGITDTQYF.